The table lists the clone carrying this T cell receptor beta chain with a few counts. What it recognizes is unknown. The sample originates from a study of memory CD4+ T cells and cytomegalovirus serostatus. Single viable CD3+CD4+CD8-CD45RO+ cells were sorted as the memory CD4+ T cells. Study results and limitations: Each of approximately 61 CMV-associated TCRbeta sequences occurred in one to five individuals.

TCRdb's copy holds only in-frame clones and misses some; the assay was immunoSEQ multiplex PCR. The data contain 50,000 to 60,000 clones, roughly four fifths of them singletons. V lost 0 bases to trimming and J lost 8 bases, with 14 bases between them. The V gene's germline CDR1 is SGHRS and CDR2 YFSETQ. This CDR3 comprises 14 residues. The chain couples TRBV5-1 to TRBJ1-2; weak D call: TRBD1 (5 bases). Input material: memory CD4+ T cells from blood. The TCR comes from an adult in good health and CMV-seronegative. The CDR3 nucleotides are TGCGCCAGCAGCTTGGCGGACATTCGATCGGGCTACACCTTC. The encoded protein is CASSLADIRSGYTF.